This T cell receptor (beta chain) originates from a study of T-cell reconstitution after alpha-beta-depleted transplantation in children. The V end was cut by 2 bases, the J end by 0 bases, with 11 bases between. This CDR3 contains 15 residues. Germline CDR1 reads SNHLY; CDR2 reads FYNNEI. This clonotype has a handful of counts. TCRbeta library preparation incorporated unique molecular identifiers. MiXCR, applied by TCRdb to the PCR reads, yields one record per CDR3 protein. The profile covers over 400,000 distinct CDR3 sequences, with over 40% appearing a single time and 27% taken by the ten largest.

This TCR derives from a girl aged 2-15 years with aplastic anemia, due to receive a stem cell transplant. The gene calls are TRBV2 and TRBJ2-7; perhaps TRBD2 as D (6 bases). Specimen: PBMCs, collected before TCRalphabeta/CD19-depleted stem cell transplant. The CDR3 region has the DNA TGTGCCAGCAGTGAACGGACTACCGGCTCCTACGAGCAGTACTTC. This encodes CASSERTTGSYEQYF. The whole variable domain, remainder taken from reference TRBV2 and TRBJ2-7, is EPEVTQTPSHQVTQMGQEVILRCVPISNHLYFYWYRQILGQKVEFLVSFYNNEISEKSEIFDDQFSVERPDGSNFTLKIRSTKLEDSAMYFCASSERTTGSYEQYFGPGTRLTVT.